The 8 T cell receptor beta chains below all came from one sample that was sequenced in a study of identical twins. TCRdb reprocessed the 5' RACE reads with MiXCR, giving one entry per CDR3 protein. This sample has roughly 570,000 distinct CDR3 sequences, with approximately 10% found just once. Separately, the same data were catalogued under a study of yellow fever vaccine responses in identical twins.

The sequencing input was PBMCs. The origin of the receptors is a woman younger than 30 in good health.

The rearrangement uses TRBV16 and TRBJ2-7; D gene uncertain. This CDR3 has 12 amino acids. CDR1 KGHSY and CDR2 FQNENV come from the germline V gene. Trimming took off 0 bases at V and 6 bases at J, with 6 bases between the two ends. Written as DNA, the CDR3 is TGTGCCAGCAGCCAATCCGGGTTCGAGCAGTACTTC. As protein: CASSQSGFEQYF.

Many counts were recorded for this clonotype. J is TRBJ2-1 and V is TRBV28, with D tentatively TRBD1 (6 bases). This CDR3 is 14 amino acids long. Trimming left V 4 bases short and J 5 bases short, with 12 bases between. Germline V gene lookup returns CDR1 MDHEN and CDR2 SYDVKM. The DNA for the CDR3 is TGTGCCAGCAGTTCAGGGGCCGTTGACAATGAGCAGTTCTTC. Translation: CASSSGAVDNEQFF. Filled out from reference TRBV28 and TRBJ2-1, the complete variable domain reads DVKVTQSSRYLVKRTGEKVFLECVQDMDHENMFWYRQDPGLGLRLIYFSYDVKMKEKGDIPEGYSVSREKKERFSLILESASTNQTSMYLCASSSGAVDNEQFFGPGTRLTVL.

The genes are TRBV20-1 and TRBJ2-2; D is possibly TRBD2 (5 bases). Trimming took 1 base from V and 6 from J, leaving 9 bases between them. This CDR3 region has 13 residues. From germline, CDR1 is DFQATT and CDR2 SNEGSKA (reference sequence). In DNA, the CDR3 is TGCAGTGCTAGAGGGACTTTGGCCGGGGAGCTGTTTTTT. This encodes CSARGTLAGELFF.

This clonotype was recorded a few times. The J gene is TRBJ1-1, the V gene TRBV2; TRBD1 agrees at 9 bases. J gave up 10 bases and V 6 bases, and 12 bases lay outside the gene matches. In germline, CDR1 is SNHLY, CDR2 FYNNEI. The CDR3 is 14 residues long. CDR3: CASRASTGTGIAFF. The CDR3 DNA reads as TGTGCCAGCAGAGCCTCTACCGGGACAGGGATAGCTTTCTTT. Looking up the rest from reference TRBV2 and TRBJ1-1 gives the full variable domain: EPEVTQTPSHQVTQMGQEVILRCVPISNHLYFYWYRQILGQKVEFLVSFYNNEISEKSEIFDDQFSVERPDGSNFTLKIRSTKLEDSAMYFCASRASTGTGIAFFGQGTRLTVV.

This clonotype was recorded at least ten times. The CDR3 region has the DNA TGTGCCAGCAGTTACTCGCGGGGGGCGAGCTCCTACAATGAGCAGTTCTTC. Its protein is CASSYSRGASSYNEQFF. The chain is built from TRBV6-5 and TRBJ2-1; 8 bases match TRBD2. V trimming: 0 bases; J trimming: 0 bases; junction bases outside the gene matches: 4. The CDR3 runs to 17 residues. Germline assignment: CDR1 MNHEY and CDR2 SVGAGI.

This clonotype showed up just a few times. V and J are TRBV7-2 and TRBJ1-2, with D unresolved. The CDR3 contains 14 residues. V was clipped by 0 bases and J by 3 bases, with 8 bases between them. Germline V gene data show CDR1 as SGHTA and CDR2 as FQGNSA. As DNA, the CDR3 is TGTGCCAGCAGCTTAGCGGAGAGTTACTATGGCTACACCTTC. This sequence encodes CASSLAESYYGYTF.

The chain joins TRBV7-2 to TRBJ2-3, with 12 positions matching TRBD2. The V segment lost 5 bases and the J segment 5 bases; nucleotides outside the gene matches: 8. This CDR3 is built from 16 residues. CDR1 and CDR2 from the germline V gene are SGHTA and FQGNSA. In DNA form, the CDR3 reads TGTGCCAGCAGCCGAGGACTAGCGGGGCGCGGAGATACGCAGTATTTT. Its protein is CASSRGLAGRGDTQYF.

This clonotype was recorded a few times. The chain employs TRBV20-1 and TRBJ2-2; D may be TRBD1 (6 bases). V was clipped by 3 bases and J by 0 bases, with 11 bases between them. This CDR3 is built from 15 residues. Germline-derived CDR1 and CDR2 are DFQATT and SNEGSKA (reference sequence). The CDR3 nucleotides read TGCAGTGCTAGGGACGGACAGTCGAACACCGGGGAGCTGTTTTTT. Translating it yields CSARDGQSNTGELFF.